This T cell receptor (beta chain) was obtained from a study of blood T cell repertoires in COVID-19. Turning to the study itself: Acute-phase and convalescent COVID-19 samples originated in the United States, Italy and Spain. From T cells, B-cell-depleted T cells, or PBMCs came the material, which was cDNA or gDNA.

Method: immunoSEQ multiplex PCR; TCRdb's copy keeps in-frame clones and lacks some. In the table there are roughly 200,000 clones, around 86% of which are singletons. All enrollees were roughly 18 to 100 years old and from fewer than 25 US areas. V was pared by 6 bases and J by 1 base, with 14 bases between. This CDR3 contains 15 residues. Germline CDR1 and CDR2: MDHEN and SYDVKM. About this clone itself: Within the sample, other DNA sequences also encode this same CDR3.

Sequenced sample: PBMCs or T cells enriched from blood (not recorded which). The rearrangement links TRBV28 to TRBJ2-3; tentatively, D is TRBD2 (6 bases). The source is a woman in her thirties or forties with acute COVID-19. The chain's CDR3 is CASSLSGRGTDTQYF. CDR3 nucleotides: TGTGCCAGCAGCCTGAGCGGGCGAGGCACAGATACGCAGTATTTT. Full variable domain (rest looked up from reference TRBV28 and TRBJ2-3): DVKVTQSSRYLVKRTGEKVFLECVQDMDHENMFWYRQDPGLGLRLIYFSYDVKMKEKGDIPEGYSVSREKKERFSLILESASTNQTSMYLCASSLSGRGTDTQYFGPGTRLTVL.